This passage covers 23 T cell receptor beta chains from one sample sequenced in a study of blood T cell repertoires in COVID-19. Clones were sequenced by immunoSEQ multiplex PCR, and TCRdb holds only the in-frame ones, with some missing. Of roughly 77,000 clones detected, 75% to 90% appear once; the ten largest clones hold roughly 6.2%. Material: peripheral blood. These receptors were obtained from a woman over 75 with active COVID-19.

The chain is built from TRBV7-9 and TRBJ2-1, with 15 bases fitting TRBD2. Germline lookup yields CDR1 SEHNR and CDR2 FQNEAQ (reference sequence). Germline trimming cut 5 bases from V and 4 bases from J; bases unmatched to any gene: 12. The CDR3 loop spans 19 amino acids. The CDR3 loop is CASSRGLAGGPSLYNEQFF. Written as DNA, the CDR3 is TGTGCCAGCAGCCGCGGACTAGCGGGAGGGCCAAGTTTGTACAATGAGCAGTTCTTC.

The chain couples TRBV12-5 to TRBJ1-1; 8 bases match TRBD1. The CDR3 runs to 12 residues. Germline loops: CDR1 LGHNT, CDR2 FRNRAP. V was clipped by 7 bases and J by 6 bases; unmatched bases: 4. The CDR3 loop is CASVQGAAEAFF. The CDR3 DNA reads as TGTGCTAGTGTCCAGGGGGCCGCTGAAGCTTTCTTT.

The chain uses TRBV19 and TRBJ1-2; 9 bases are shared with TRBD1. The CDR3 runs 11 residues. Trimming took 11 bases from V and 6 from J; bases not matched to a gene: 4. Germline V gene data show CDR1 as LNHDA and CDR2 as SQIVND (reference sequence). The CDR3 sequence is CAVDRGNGYTF. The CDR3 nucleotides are TGTGCCGTGGACAGGGGCAATGGCTACACCTTC.

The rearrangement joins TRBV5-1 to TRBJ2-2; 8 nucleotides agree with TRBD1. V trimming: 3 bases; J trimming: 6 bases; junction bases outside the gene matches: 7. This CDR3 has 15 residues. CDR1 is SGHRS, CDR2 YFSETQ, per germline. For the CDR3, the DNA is TGCGCCAGCAGCTCCACACGACAGGGGTCCGGGGAGCTGTTTTTT. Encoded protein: CASSSTRQGSGELFF. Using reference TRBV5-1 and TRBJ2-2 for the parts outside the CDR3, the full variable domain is KAGVTQTPRYLIKTRGQQVTLSCSPISGHRSVSWYQQTPGQGLQFLFEYFSETQRNKGNFPGRFSGRQFSNSRSEMNVSTLELGDSALYLCASSSTRQGSGELFFGEGSRLTVL.

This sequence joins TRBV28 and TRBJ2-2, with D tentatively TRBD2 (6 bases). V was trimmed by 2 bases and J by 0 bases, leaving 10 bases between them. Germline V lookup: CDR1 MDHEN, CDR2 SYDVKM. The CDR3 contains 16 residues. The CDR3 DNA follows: TGTGCCAGCAGTTTAGGGGGGAGCGCGAACACCGGGGAGCTGTTTTTT. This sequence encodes CASSLGGSANTGELFF.

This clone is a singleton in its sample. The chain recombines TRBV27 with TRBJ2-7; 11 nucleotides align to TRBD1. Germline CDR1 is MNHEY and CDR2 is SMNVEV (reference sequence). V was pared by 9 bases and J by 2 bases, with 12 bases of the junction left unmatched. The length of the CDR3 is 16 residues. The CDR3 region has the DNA TGTGCCAGTAAGGCGGCGGGACAGGGGGTCACCTACGAGCAGTACTTC. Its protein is CASKAAGQGVTYEQYF.

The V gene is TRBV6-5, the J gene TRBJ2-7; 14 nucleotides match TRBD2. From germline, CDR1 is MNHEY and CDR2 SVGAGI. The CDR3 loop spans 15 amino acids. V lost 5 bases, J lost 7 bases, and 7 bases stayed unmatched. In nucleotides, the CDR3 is TGTGCCAGCAGTCAACCGGGACTAGCGGGAGATGAGCAGTACTTC. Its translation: CASSQPGLAGDEQYF.

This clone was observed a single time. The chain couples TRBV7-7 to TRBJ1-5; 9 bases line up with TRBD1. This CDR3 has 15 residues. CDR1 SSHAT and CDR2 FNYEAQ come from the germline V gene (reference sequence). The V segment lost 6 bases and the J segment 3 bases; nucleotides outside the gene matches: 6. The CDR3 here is CASSSDRGPNQPQHF. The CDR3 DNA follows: TGTGCCAGCAGTTCGGACAGGGGCCCCAATCAGCCCCAGCATTTT.

In DNA form, the CDR3 reads TGTGCCAGCAGAACAGGGGGTGGGGAGACCCAGTACTTC. Its translation is CASRTGGGETQYF. The genes are TRBV6-5 and TRBJ2-5; TRBD1 matches 8 bases. Germline CDR1 and CDR2: MNHEY and SVGAGI. V gave up 6 bases and J gave up 5 bases; unmatched junction bases: 5. CDR3 length equals 13 residues.

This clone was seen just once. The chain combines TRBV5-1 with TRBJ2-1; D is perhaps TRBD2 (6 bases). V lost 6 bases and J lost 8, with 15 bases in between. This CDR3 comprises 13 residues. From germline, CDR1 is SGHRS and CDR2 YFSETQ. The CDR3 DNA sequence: TGCGCCAGCAACCCCGTTTTAGCGGATGAGCAGTTCTTC. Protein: CASNPVLADEQFF.

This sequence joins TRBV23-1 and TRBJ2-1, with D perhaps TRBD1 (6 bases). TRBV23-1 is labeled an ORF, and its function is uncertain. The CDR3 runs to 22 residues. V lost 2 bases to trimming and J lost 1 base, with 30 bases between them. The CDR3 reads CASSQHNGTNCPGPSSYNEQFF. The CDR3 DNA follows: TGCGCCAGCAGTCAACACAACGGGACAAACTGCCCGGGACCTTCATCCTACAATGAGCAGTTCTTC.

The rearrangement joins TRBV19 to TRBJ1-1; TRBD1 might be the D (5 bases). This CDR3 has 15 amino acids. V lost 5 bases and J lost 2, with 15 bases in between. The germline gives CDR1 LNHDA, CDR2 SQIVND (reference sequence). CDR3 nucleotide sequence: TGTGCCAGTAGTCCAAGCTGGGGCTCTAACACTGAAGCTTTCTTT. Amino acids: CASSPSWGSNTEAFF.

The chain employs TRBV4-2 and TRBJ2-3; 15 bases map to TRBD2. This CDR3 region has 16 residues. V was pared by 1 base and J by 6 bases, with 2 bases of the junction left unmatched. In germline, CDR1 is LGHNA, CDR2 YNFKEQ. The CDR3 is CASSQVGTSGRDTQYF. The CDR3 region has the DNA TGTGCCAGCAGCCAAGTAGGGACTAGCGGGAGGGATACGCAGTATTTT.

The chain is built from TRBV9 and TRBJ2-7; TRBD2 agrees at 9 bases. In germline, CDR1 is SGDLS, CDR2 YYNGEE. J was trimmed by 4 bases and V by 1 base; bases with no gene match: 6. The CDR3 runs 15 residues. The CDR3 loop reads CASSVTAGGGYEQYF. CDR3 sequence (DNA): TGTGCCAGCAGCGTAACGGCGGGAGGGGGGTACGAGCAGTACTTC.

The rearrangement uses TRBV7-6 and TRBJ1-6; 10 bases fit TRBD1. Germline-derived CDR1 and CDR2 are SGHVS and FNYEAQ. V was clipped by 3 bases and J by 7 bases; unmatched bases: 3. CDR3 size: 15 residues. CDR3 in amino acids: CASSLGGQGNSPLHF. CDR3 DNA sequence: TGTGCCAGCAGCTTGGGGGGACAGGGGAATTCACCCCTCCACTTT.

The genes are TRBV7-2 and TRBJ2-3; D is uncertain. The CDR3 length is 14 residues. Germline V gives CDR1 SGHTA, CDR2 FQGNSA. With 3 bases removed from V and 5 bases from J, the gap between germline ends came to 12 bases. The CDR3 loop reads CASSFRPRGDTQYF. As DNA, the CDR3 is TGTGCCAGCAGCTTCCGACCCCGCGGAGATACGCAGTATTTT.

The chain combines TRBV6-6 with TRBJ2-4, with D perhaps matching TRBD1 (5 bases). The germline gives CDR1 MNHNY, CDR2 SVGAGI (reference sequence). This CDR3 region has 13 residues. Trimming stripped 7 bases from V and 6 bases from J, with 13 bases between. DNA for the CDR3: TGTGCCAGCAACAACGACAGCCCAAACATTCAGTACTTC. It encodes CASNNDSPNIQYF.

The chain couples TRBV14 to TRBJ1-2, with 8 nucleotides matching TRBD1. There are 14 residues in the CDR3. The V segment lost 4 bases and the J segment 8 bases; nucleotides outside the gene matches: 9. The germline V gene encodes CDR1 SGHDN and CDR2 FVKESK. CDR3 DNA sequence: TGTGCCAGCAGCCCCGACAGGGGCGGTCTCGGCTACACCTTC. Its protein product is CASSPDRGGLGYTF.

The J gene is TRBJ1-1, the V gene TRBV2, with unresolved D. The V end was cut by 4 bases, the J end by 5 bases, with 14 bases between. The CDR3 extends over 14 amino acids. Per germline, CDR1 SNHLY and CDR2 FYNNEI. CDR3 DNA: TGTGCCAGCAGTGTAGAATTCGGCGGTACTGAAGCTTTCTTT. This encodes CASSVEFGGTEAFF.

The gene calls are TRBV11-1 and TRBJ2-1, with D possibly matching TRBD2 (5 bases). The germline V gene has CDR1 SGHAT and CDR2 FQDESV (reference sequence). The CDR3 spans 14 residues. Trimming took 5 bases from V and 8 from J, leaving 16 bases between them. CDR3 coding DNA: TGTGCCAGCAGCCTCCGGACTCAACCGGATGAGCAGTTCTTC. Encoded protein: CASSLRTQPDEQFF.

The CDR3 coding sequence is TGTGCCAGTAGTATGAGAACGCGGGGCACTGAAGCTTTCTTT. Translation: CASSMRTRGTEAFF. The V gene is TRBV19, the J gene TRBJ1-1; D uncertain. The V end was cut by 3 bases, the J end by 4 bases, with 12 bases between. The CDR3 consists of 14 residues. From germline, CDR1 is LNHDA and CDR2 SQIVND (reference sequence).

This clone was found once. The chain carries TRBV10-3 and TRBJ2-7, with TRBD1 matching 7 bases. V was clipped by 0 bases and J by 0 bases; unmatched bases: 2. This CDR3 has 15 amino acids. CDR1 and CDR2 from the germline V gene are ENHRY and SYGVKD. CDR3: CAISESGQTSYEQYF. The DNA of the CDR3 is TGTGCCATCAGTGAGTCGGGACAGACCTCCTACGAGCAGTACTTC.

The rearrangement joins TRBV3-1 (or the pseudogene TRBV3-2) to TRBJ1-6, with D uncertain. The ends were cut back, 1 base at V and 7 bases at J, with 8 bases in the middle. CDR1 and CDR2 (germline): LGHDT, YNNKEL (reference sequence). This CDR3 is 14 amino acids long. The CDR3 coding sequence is TGTGCCAGCAGCCAAGGGGCCGAGAATTCACCCCTCCACTTT. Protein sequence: CASSQGAENSPLHF.